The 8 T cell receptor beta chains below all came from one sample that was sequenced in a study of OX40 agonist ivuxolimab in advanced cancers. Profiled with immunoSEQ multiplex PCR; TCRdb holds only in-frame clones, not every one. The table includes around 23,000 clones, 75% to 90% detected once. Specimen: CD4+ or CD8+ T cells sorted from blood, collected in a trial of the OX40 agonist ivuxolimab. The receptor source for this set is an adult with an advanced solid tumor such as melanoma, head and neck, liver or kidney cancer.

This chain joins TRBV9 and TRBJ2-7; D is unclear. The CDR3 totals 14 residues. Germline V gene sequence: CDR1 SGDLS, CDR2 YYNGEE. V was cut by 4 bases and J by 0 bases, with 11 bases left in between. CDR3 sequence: CASSPLRSSYEQYF. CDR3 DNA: TGTGCCAGCAGCCCCCTCAGGAGCTCCTACGAGCAGTACTTC.

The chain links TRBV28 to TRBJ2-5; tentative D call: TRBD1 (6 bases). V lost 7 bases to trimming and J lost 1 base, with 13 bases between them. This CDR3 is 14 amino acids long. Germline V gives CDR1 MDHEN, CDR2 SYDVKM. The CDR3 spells CASTGDTRQETQYF. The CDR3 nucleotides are TGTGCCAGCACAGGGGACACCCGCCAAGAGACCCAGTACTTC.

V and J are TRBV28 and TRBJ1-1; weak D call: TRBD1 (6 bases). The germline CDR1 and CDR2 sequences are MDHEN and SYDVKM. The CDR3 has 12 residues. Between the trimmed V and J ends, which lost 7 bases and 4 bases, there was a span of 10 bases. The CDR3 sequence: CASKEGGTEAFF. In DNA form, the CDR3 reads TGTGCCAGCAAGGAAGGGGGCACTGAAGCTTTCTTT.

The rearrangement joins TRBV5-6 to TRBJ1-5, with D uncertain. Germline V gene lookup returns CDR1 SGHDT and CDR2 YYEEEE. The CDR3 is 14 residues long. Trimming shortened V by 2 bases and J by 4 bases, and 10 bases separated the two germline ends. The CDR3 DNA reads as TGTGCCAGCAGCTTAGGGCAGATGAATCAGCCCCAGCATTTT. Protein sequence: CASSLGQMNQPQHF.

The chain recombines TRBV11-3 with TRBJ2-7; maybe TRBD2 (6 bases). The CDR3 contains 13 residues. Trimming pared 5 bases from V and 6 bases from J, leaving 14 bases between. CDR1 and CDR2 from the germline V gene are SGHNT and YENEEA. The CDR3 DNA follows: TGTGCCAGCAGCCGACTAGGGGACGGCGAGCAGTACTTC. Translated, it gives CASSRLGDGEQYF.

CDR3 loop: CSVEAPWVASGSGELFF. The CDR3 coding sequence is TGCAGCGTTGAAGCCCCCTGGGTGGCTAGCGGGAGCGGGGAGCTGTTTTTT. This chain links TRBV29-1 with TRBJ2-2; 10 bases match TRBD2. V lost 1 base to trimming and J lost 7 bases; unmatched junction nucleotides: 12. The CDR3 sequence is 17 residues long. CDR1 is SQVTM, CDR2 ANQGSEA, per germline.

CDR3 nucleotides: TGTGCCAGCAGTCCCCTCGGTGGGCGGGAGCATGATGAGCAGTTCTTC. This gives the protein CASSPLGGREHDEQFF. V gene TRBV27 combines with J gene TRBJ2-1; TRBD2 matches at 7 bases. Germline values: CDR1 MNHEY, CDR2 SMNVEV (reference sequence). The CDR3 totals 16 residues. Trimming took 5 bases from V and 8 from J; bases not matched to a gene: 15.

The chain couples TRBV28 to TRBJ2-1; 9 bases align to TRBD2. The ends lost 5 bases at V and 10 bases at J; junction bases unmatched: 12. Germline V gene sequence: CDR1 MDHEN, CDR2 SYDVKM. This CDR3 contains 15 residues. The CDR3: CASSRLADPHREQFF. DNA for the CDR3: TGTGCCAGCAGTAGACTAGCGGACCCTCATAGGGAGCAGTTCTTC.